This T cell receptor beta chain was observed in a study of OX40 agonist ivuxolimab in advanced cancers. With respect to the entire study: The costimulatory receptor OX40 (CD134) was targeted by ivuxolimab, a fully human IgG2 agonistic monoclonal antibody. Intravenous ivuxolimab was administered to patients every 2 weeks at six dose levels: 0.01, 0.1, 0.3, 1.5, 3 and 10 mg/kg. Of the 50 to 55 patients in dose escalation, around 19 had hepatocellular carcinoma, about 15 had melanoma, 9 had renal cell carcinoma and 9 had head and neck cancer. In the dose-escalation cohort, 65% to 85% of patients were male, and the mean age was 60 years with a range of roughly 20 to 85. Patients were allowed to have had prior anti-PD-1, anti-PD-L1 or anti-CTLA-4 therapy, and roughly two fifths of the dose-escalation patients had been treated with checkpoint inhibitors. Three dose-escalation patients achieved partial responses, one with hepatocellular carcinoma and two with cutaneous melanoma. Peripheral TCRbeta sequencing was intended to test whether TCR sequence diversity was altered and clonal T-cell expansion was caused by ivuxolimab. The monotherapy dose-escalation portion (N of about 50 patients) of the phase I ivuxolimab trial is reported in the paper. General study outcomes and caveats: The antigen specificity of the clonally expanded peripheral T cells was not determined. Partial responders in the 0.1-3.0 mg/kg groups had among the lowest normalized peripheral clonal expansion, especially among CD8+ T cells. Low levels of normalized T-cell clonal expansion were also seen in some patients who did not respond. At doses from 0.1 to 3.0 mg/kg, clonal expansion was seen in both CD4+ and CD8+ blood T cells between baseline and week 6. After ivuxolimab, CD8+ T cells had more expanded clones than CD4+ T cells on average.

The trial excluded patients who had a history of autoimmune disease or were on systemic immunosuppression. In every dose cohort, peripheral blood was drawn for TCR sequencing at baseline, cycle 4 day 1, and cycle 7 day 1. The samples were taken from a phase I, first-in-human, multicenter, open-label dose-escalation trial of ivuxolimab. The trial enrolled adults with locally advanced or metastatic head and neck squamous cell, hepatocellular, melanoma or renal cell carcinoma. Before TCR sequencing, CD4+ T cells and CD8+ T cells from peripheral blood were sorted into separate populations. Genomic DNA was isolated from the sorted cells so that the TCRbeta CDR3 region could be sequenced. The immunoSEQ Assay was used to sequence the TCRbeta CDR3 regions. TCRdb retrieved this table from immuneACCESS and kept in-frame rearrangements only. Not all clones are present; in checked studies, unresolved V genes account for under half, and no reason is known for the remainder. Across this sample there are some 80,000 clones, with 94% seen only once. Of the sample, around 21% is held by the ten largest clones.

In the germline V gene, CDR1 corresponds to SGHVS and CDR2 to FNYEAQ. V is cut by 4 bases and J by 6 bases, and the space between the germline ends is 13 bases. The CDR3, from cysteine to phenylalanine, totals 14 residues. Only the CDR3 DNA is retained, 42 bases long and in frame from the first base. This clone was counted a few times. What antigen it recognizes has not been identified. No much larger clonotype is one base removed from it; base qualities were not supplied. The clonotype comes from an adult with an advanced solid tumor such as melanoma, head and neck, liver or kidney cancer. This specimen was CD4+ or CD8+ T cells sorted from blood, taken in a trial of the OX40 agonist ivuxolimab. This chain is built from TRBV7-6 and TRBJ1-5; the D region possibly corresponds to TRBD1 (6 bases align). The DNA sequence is TGTGCCAGCAGCTCGGACAGCGGGACTCAGCCCCAGCATTTT. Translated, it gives CASSSDSGTQPQHF.